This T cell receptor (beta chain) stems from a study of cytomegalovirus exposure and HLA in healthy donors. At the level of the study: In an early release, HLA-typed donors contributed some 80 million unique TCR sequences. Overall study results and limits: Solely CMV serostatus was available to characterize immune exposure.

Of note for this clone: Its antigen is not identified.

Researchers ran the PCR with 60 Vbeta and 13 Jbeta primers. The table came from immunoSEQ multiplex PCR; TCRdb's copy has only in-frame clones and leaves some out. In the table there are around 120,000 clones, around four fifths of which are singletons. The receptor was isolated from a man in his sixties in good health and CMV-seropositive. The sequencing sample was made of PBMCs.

The DNA of the CDR3 is TGTGCCAGTAGTAGAGGGGGCGTAGAGACCCAGTACTTC. Encoded protein: CASSRGGVETQYF. V is TRBV19 and J is TRBJ2-5, with 7 bases that match TRBD1. There are 13 residues in the CDR3. Germline CDR1 LNHDA, CDR2 SQIVND (reference sequence). Germline trimming cut 4 bases from V and 4 bases from J; bases unmatched to any gene: 3.